Listed here are 20 T cell receptor beta chains from one sample, sequenced in a study of metastatic and nonmetastatic thyroid tumors. Each patient went into thyroid surgery without having received any treatment. TCRdb reassembled clones from the PCR reads with MiXCR. The sample has some 28,000 clones; under 25% are singletons. What was sequenced was blood. All receptors come from a female donor with papillary thyroid cancer or a benign thyroid nodule (not recorded which). Some clones in this sample may be carry-over from other donors' samples.

A few counts support this clone. The chain employs TRBV6-1 and TRBJ2-3; 12 positions agree with TRBD1. This CDR3 spans 16 amino acids. Germline V CDR1 and CDR2: MNHNS, SASEGT. Losses at the gene ends were 11 bases for V and 1 base for J; bases not matched to a gene: 10. The CDR3 protein is CAGIPGQGAGTDTQYF. CDR3 coding DNA: TGTGCCGGCATACCGGGACAGGGGGCCGGCACAGATACGCAGTATTTT.

A remark on this clone: Here the CDR3 omits its conserved ending phenylalanine or tryptophan, so a read error is the likely source. The chain couples TRBV29-1 to TRBJ2-1, with TRBD2 matching over 8 bases. This CDR3 contains 15 residues. J gave up 4 bases and V 8 bases, and 13 bases lay outside the gene matches. Germline V CDR1 and CDR2: SQVTM, ANQGSEA. This CDR3 reads CSSKTRGLGYNEQFL. CDR3 sequence (DNA): TGCAGCTCAAAAACACGGGGACTAGGTTACAATGAGCAGTTCTTA.

This clone was picked up many times. The V gene is TRBV3-1, the J gene TRBJ2-4; 12 bases match TRBD2. Germline CDR1 is LGHDT and CDR2 is YNNKEL (reference sequence). The CDR3 is made up of 17 amino acids. The V and J ends lost 4 bases and 3 bases, in that order; junction bases with no gene match: 7. CDR3 bases: TGTGCCAGCAGCCCATCTAGCGGGGGGGCCGGCAAAAACATTCAGTACTTC. Residues: CASSPSSGGAGKNIQYF.

In its sample, this clone was seen many times. This may stem from a read error, because a much larger clone lies one nucleotide away. The chain links TRBV10-3 to TRBJ2-7; a possible D gene is TRBD2 (6 bases). This CDR3 is 16 amino acids long. The germline V gene encodes CDR1 ENHRY and CDR2 SYGVKD. Trimming stripped 4 bases from V and 6 bases from J, with 22 bases between. DNA of the CDR3: TGTGCCATCAGTGTTTTACAAGGACGGGGGAGTTCCGAGCAGTACTTC. Its protein is CAISVLQGRGSSEQYF.

V gene TRBV18 combines with J gene TRBJ2-6; 7 positions agree with TRBD1. Germline V gene lookup returns CDR1 KGHSH and CDR2 LQKENI. V lost 6 bases to trimming and J lost 0 bases; unmatched junction nucleotides: 11. The CDR3 is 18 amino acids. Here the CDR3 reads CASSPRTGALSGANVLTF. Here the CDR3 DNA reads TGTGCCAGCTCGCCCCGGACAGGAGCCCTCTCTGGGGCCAACGTCCTGACTTTC.

This clone has a count of ten or more. The chain carries TRBV3-1 and TRBJ1-3, with TRBD1 matching 8 bases. Germline lookup yields CDR1 LGHDT and CDR2 YNNKEL (reference sequence). This CDR3 is built from 15 residues. The J segment lost 0 bases and the V segment lost 2 bases, leaving 0 bases of the junction unmatched. The CDR3 spells CASSQQGASGNTIYF. Here the CDR3 DNA reads TGTGCCAGCAGCCAACAGGGGGCCTCTGGAAACACCATATATTTT.

The table lists this clone with many counts. This rearrangement joins TRBV14 to TRBJ2-1; 9 bases align to TRBD1. The V gene end was trimmed by 4 bases and the J gene end by 10 bases; junction bases not matched to a gene: 14. This CDR3 comprises 16 residues. Germline-derived CDR1 and CDR2 are SGHDN and FVKESK. The CDR3 DNA sequence: TGTGCCAGCAGCCTCAACCCGGGACAGGGAGTTAGGGAGCAGTTCTTC. It translates to CASSLNPGQGVREQFF.

V is TRBV7-2 and J is TRBJ2-5; no definite D call. This CDR3 contains 13 residues. The germline V and J ends were trimmed by 2 bases and 3 bases, with 7 bases remaining between them. Germline loops: CDR1 SGHTA, CDR2 FQGNSA. The CDR3 protein is CASSLSLKETQYF. DNA for the CDR3: TGTGCCAGCAGCTTATCCCTGAAAGAGACCCAGTACTTC.

As regards this clone: A read error may produce the germline difference seen at one junction end. This rearrangement joins TRBV11-2 to TRBJ2-2; TRBD2 matches 9 bases. The germline CDR1 and CDR2 sequences are SGHAT and FQNNGV. The CDR3 length is 16 residues. CDR3 sequence reads: CASSYTSGQNTWELFF. The CDR3 nucleotides read TGTGCCAGCAGCTATACTAGCGGGCAGAACACCTGGGAGCTGTTTTTT.

This clone has ten or more counts. The CDR3 spells CASLITGGVGNQPQHF. The DNA for the CDR3 is TGTGCCAGTCTAATAACGGGGGGGGTTGGCAATCAGCCCCAGCATTTT. The chain uses TRBV28 and TRBJ1-5; TRBD1 might be the D (5 bases). This CDR3 contains 16 residues. The ends were cut back, 9 bases at V and 2 bases at J, with 20 bases in the middle. The germline gives CDR1 MDHEN, CDR2 SYDVKM.

This clone was seen many times. A read error may be the cause here, since a much bigger clone is one base away. This rearrangement joins TRBV11-2 to TRBJ2-7; TRBD2 agrees at 9 bases. Germline lookup yields CDR1 SGHAT and CDR2 FQNNGV. CDR3 length: 16 residues. DNA of the CDR3: TGTACCAGCAGCCCTGATCTAGCGGGGAGCTCCTACGAGCAGTACTTC. Amino acids: CTSSPDLAGSSYEQYF.

The count of this clone is one. This chain links TRBV4-2 with TRBJ1-2; 9 bases fit TRBD1. The CDR3 covers 17 residues. J lost 4 bases, V lost 5 bases, and 14 bases had no gene match. Looked up from germline, CDR1 is LGHNA and CDR2 is YNFKEQ. The CDR3 protein is CASSETGGQGRVYGYTF. The DNA of the CDR3 is TGTGCCAGCAGCGAAACTGGGGGACAGGGCCGTGTCTATGGCTACACCTTC.

The chain is built from TRBV20-1 and TRBJ2-3; weak D call: TRBD2 (5 bases). Germline V CDR1 and CDR2: DFQATT, SNEGSKA (reference sequence). Trimming took off 6 bases at V and 5 bases at J, with 12 bases between the two ends. The CDR3 extends over 12 amino acids. CDR3 sequence reads: CSAEGEIDTQYF. CDR3 DNA sequence: TGCAGTGCCGAGGGAGAGATAGATACGCAGTATTTT.

This clone has just a few counts. A much larger clone differs from this one at a single base, so this may be a read error. V gene TRBV29-1 combines with J gene TRBJ2-1; 9 positions match TRBD2. The V gene's germline CDR1 is SQVTM and CDR2 ANQGSEA. The CDR3 covers 14 residues. CDR3 protein: CSFDLASGIGGQFF. In DNA form, the CDR3 reads TGCAGCTTTGATTTGGCTAGCGGGATCGGTGGGCAGTTCTTC.

This clone was detected ten times or more. An end of the junction differs from the germline gene, which may be a read error. The V call is TRBV28, the J call TRBJ1-3, with D hard to call. Germline CDR1 and CDR2: MDHEN and SYDVKM. CDR3 length: 11 amino acids. DNA for the CDR3: TGTGCCGGCAGCGCTGGAAACACCATATATTTT. The encoded protein is CAGSAGNTIYF. Looking up the rest from reference TRBV28 and TRBJ1-3 gives the full variable domain: DVKVTQSSRYLVKRTGEKVFLECVQDMDHENMFWYRQDPGLGLRLIYFSYDVKMKEKGDIPEGYSVSREKKERFSLILESASTNQTSMYLCAGSAGNTIYFGEGSWLTVV.

The chain is built from TRBV10-2 and TRBJ2-1; no clear D. The ends were cut back, 7 bases at V and 0 bases at J, with 10 bases in the middle. Germline V CDR1 and CDR2: WSHSY, SAAADI. CDR3 length: 14 amino acids. The CDR3 protein is CASTGRISYNEQFF. CDR3 nucleotide sequence: TGCGCCAGCACTGGCCGAATCTCCTACAATGAGCAGTTCTTC.

This clone has just a few counts. J is TRBJ2-3 and V is TRBV20-1, with D maybe TRBD2 (5 bases). Germline V gives CDR1 DFQATT, CDR2 SNEGSKA (reference sequence). The CDR3 totals 13 residues. V shed 7 bases and J shed 5 bases, with 16 bases lying between them. In DNA, the CDR3 is TGCAGTGGGCCCTACGGGGTCGGAGATACGCAGTATTTT. Amino acid sequence: CSGPYGVGDTQYF.

This clone was recorded a few times. The V and J genes are TRBV6-1 and TRBJ2-7; the D gene is possibly TRBD2 (5 bases). V dropped 6 bases and J dropped 2 bases, with 11 bases sitting between them. Germline CDR1 MNHNS, CDR2 SASEGT. The CDR3 length is 13 residues. This CDR3 is CASSPGSPYEQYF. Here the CDR3 DNA reads TGTGCCAGCAGCCCGGGGTCCCCCTACGAGCAGTACTTC.

This clone has ten or more counts. The chain couples TRBV5-1 to TRBJ1-6; D not certain. This CDR3 is built from 15 residues. Looked up from germline, CDR1 is SGHRS and CDR2 is YFSETQ. V was pared by 3 bases and J by 2 bases, with 9 bases between. The CDR3, as DNA: TGCGCCAGCAGCTGGGATGGGACCTATAATTCACCCCTCCACTTT. It encodes CASSWDGTYNSPLHF. Combining the CDR3 with reference TRBV5-1 and TRBJ1-6 gives the whole variable domain KAGVTQTPRYLIKTRGQQVTLSCSPISGHRSVSWYQQTPGQGLQFLFEYFSETQRNKGNFPGRFSGRQFSNSRSEMNVSTLELGDSALYLCASSWDGTYNSPLHFGNGTRLTVT.

This clone was observed at least ten times. This chain uses TRBV20-1 with TRBJ2-2; 13 nucleotides agree with TRBD2. Germline V gene sequence: CDR1 DFQATT, CDR2 SNEGSKA (reference sequence). This CDR3 comprises 18 residues. The ends lost 1 base at V and 5 bases at J; junction bases unmatched: 10. The CDR3 sequence: CSARAKGLAGFTTGELFF. Written as DNA, the CDR3 is TGCAGTGCTAGAGCAAAGGGACTAGCGGGATTTACGACCGGGGAGCTGTTTTTT.